Following are 5 T cell receptor beta chains from one sample sequenced in a study of response to subunit inactivated influenza vaccine. TCRdb re-called the RT-PCR reads with MiXCR, one entry per CDR3 protein. This sample carries approximately 530,000 distinct CDR3 sequences, roughly 7.6% of them seen once, and the ten largest clones take around 13%. The source material was PBMCs from blood, sampled around 25 months after vaccination. The receptors were gathered from a man aged 50-75 years who received an inactivated influenza vaccine.

This clonotype was observed a few times. The chain has TRBV6-1 and TRBJ2-3; 9 bases are a match to TRBD1. From germline, CDR1 is MNHNS and CDR2 SASEGT. V lost 5 bases to trimming and J lost 2 bases; unmatched junction nucleotides: 8. The CDR3 has 16 amino acids. CDR3 in DNA: TGTGCCAGCAGTAAAGACAGGGGGTTGGACACAGATACGCAGTATTTT. Protein: CASSKDRGLDTDTQYF.

Ten or more counts support this clonotype. The chain is built from TRBV10-3 and TRBJ2-3; D may be TRBD2 (6 bases). This CDR3 region has 15 residues. V was clipped by 3 bases and J by 6 bases, with 16 bases between them. Germline lookup yields CDR1 ENHRY and CDR2 SYGVKD. The CDR3 DNA sequence: TGTGCCATCAGTGACTCGGCGGGACCGTCCGATACGCAGTATTTT. Translating gives CAISDSAGPSDTQYF.

The chain carries TRBV20-1 and TRBJ1-4; 7 nucleotides match TRBD1. Germline loops: CDR1 DFQATT, CDR2 SNEGSKA (reference sequence). The CDR3 totals 16 residues. Written as DNA, the CDR3 is TGCAGCCTTTACCTTACCGCGGAGGGGGCTTCAGAAAAACTGTTTTTT. It codes for CSLYLTAEGASEKLFF.

The genes are TRBV20-1 and TRBJ2-5; maybe TRBD2 (5 bases). Trimming cost V 0 bases and J 7 bases, with 18 bases left between them. CDR1 is DFQATT, CDR2 SNEGSKA, per germline (reference sequence). The CDR3 loop spans 15 amino acids. Here the CDR3 DNA reads TGCAGTGCTAGAGATGGTCCTCAGAGGGTGGGGACCCAGTACTTC. This codes for CSARDGPQRVGTQYF.

This clonotype occurred a few times. The V and J genes are TRBV3-1 and TRBJ2-1; 9 bases agree with TRBD1. The CDR3 loop spans 16 amino acids. V shed 2 bases and J 12 bases; nucleotides not matched to a gene: 14. The germline CDR1 and CDR2 sequences are LGHDT and YNNKEL (reference sequence). The CDR3 here is CASSQSLGQGERGQFF. Written as DNA, the CDR3 is TGTGCCAGCAGCCAATCTTTGGGACAGGGAGAGCGTGGGCAGTTCTTC.